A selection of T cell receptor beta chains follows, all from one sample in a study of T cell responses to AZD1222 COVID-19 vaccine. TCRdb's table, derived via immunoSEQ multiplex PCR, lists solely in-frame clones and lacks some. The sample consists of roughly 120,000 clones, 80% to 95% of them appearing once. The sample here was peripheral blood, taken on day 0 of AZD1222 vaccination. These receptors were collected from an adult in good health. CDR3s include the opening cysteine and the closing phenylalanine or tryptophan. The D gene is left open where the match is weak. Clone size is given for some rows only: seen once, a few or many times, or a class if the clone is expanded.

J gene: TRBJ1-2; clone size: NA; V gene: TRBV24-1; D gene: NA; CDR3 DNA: TGTGCCACCAGTGATCGGACAGCCTCTTATGGCTACACCTTC; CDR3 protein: CATSDRTASYGYTF
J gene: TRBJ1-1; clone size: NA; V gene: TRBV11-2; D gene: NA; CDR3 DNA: TGTGCCAGCAGCTTCCCCTACGGAGGCCAGGGGAACACTGAAGCTTTCTTT; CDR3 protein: CASSFPYGGQGNTEAFF
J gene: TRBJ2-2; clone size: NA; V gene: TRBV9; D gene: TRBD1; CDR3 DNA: TGTGCCAGCAGCGTAGGACAGGGTCGCTCGGACACCGGGGAGCTGTTTTTT; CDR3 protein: CASSVGQGRSDTGELFF
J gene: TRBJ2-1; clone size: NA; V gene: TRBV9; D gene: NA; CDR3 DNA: TGTGCCAGCAGCGCCATCGGGAATGAGCAGTTCTTC; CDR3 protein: CASSAIGNEQFF
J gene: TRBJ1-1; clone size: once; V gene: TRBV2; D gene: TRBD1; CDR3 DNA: TGTGCCAGCAGTGCGGACAGGGGGCGAACTGAAGCTTTCTTT; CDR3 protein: CASSADRGRTEAFF
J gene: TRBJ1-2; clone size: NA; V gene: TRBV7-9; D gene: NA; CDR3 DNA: TGTGCCAGCAGCTTAGAACGGCCAGCATATGGCTACACCTTC; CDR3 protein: CASSLERPAYGYTF
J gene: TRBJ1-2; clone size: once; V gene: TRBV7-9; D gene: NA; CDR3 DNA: TGTGCCAGCAGCTTGGATCGGTATGGCTACACCTTC; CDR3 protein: CASSLDRYGYTF
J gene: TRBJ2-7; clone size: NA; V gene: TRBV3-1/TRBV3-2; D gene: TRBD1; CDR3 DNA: TGTGCCAGCAGCCAAGGGGCGGGGACAGGTCCCTACGAGCAGTACTTC; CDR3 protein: CASSQGAGTGPYEQYF
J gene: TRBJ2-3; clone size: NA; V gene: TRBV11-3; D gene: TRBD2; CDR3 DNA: TGTGCCAGCAGCTCCGTGACTAGCGGGGGGTTGAGAAGCACAGATACGCAGTATTTT; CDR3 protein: CASSSVTSGGLRSTDTQYF
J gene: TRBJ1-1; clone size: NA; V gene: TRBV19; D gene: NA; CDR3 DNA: TGTGCCAGTAGTATAGTGGGACCGAACACTGAAGCTTTCTTT; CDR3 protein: CASSIVGPNTEAFF
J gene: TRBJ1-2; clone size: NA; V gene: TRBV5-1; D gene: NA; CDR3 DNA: TGCGCCAGCAGCTTGGTTGGACAGACTAACTATGGCTACACCTTC; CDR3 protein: CASSLVGQTNYGYTF
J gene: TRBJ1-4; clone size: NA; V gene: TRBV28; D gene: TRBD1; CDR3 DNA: TGTGCCAGCAGTGGACAGGGCGATCAGTCTGAAAAACTGTTTTTT; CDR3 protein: CASSGQGDQSEKLFF
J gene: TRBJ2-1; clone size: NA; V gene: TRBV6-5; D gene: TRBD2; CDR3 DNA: TGTGCCAGCAGTTACTCTCGGGGGGGCCAGGGTGAGCAGTTCTTC; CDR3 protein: CASSYSRGGQGEQFF
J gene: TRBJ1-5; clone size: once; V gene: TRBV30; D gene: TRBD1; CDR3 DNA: TGTGCCTGGAGTCCGGGACAGGGTGAGCAGCCCCAGCATTTT; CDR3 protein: CAWSPGQGEQPQHF